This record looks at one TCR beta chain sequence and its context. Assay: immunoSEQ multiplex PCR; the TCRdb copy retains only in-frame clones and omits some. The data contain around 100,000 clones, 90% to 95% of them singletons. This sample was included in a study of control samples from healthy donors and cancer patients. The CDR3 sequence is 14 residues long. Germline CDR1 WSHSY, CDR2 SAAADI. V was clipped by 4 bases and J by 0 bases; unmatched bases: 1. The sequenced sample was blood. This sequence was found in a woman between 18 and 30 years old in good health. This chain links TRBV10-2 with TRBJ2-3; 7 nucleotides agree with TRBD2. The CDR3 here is CASSALASTDTQYF. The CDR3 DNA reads TGCGCCAGCAGTGCACTAGCGAGCACAGATACGCAGTATTTT.